The next 8 T cell receptor beta chains were all read from a single sample in a study of identifying expanded T cells in peripheral blood. TCRdb's table, derived via immunoSEQ multiplex PCR, lists solely in-frame clones and lacks some. The sample comprises about 110,000 clones, less than 90% of which are singletons, and approximately 8% rests with the top ten. Sequencing was performed on blood. The receptors derive from a person aged 18 to 69 in good health.

The V and J genes are TRBV2 and TRBJ2-7; 8 bases align to TRBD1. J lost 3 bases, V lost 8 bases, and 9 bases had no gene match. This CDR3 comprises 14 residues. The germline V gene has CDR1 SNHLY and CDR2 FYNNEI. CDR3 sequence (DNA): TGTGCCAGCCGCCCGCAGGGGGCGTTCTACGAGCAGTACTTC. As protein: CASRPQGAFYEQYF.

The V and J genes are TRBV4-3 and TRBJ2-3; 9 nucleotides align to TRBD1. This CDR3 region has 17 residues. Germline V CDR1 and CDR2: LGHNA, YSLEER. After removal of 0 bases from V and 1 base from J, the junction contained 5 bases not matched to a gene. The DNA of the CDR3 is TGCGCCAGCAGCCAAGATCGTAGGGACAGGGGCACAGATACGCAGTATTTT. The encoded protein is CASSQDRRDRGTDTQYF.

This clone was found once. The chain uses TRBV7-3 and TRBJ1-5; tentatively, D is TRBD1 (5 bases). Germline CDR1 and CDR2: SGHTA and FQGTGA. The length of the CDR3 is 15 residues. The germline V and J ends were trimmed by 2 bases and 7 bases, with 15 bases remaining between them. Written as DNA, the CDR3 is TGTGCCAGCAGCTTAGCTCAGGGTGGTAGGCAGCCCCAGCATTTT. Translated, it gives CASSLAQGGRQPQHF. Supplemented by reference TRBV7-3 and TRBJ1-5, the full variable domain reads GAGVSQTPSNKVTEKGKYVELRCDPISGHTALYWYRQSLGQGPEFLIYFQGTGAADDSGLPNDRFFAVRPEGSVSTLKIQRTERGDSAVYLCASSLAQGGRQPQHFGDGTRLSIL.

The chain has TRBV18 and TRBJ2-4; perhaps TRBD1 as D (6 bases). Per germline, CDR1 KGHSH and CDR2 LQKENI. This CDR3 region has 19 residues. Trimming removed 3 bases from V and 0 bases from J, with 21 bases in between. The CDR3 DNA is TGTGCCAGCTCACCCACAGGCGTGCAGGGGAGAGTAGCCAAAAACATTCAGTACTTC. As protein: CASSPTGVQGRVAKNIQYF.

V gene TRBV9 combines with J gene TRBJ2-7, with TRBD1 matching over 7 bases. The V segment lost 3 bases and the J segment 3 bases; nucleotides outside the gene matches: 6. The germline CDR1 and CDR2 sequences are SGDLS and YYNGEE. The CDR3 loop spans 14 amino acids. The CDR3 region has the DNA TGTGCCAGCAGCGCCCGGGACAGCTTCTACGAGCAGTACTTC. As protein: CASSARDSFYEQYF.

This chain links TRBV27 with TRBJ2-1; 8 nucleotides match TRBD1. The CDR3 covers 13 residues. V gave up 5 bases and J gave up 7 bases; unmatched junction bases: 4. Germline V CDR1 and CDR2: MNHEY, SMNVEV (reference sequence). CDR3 in amino acids: CASSRTGINEQFF. The DNA for the CDR3 is TGTGCCAGCAGTCGGACAGGGATAAATGAGCAGTTCTTC.

CDR3 coding DNA: TGCAGCGTTGGAGAGGCCCCCCGGACCAAACTGTTTTTT. This translates into CSVGEAPRTKLFF. The chain is built from TRBV29-1 and TRBJ1-4; D is ambiguous. Germline V gene sequence: CDR1 SQVTM, CDR2 ANQGSEA. The length of the CDR3 is 13 residues. Trimming shortened V by 4 bases and J by 11 bases, and 17 bases separated the two germline ends.

The rearrangement links TRBV9 to TRBJ1-1; D unresolved. Trimming took 0 bases from V and 4 from J, leaving 10 bases between them. Germline CDR1 is SGDLS and CDR2 is YYNGEE. The CDR3 length is 14 residues. As DNA, the CDR3 is TGTGCCAGCAGCGTAGCTGGTGGAAGCACTGAAGCTTTCTTT. This codes for CASSVAGGSTEAFF.